This T cell receptor (beta chain) was captured by sequencing in a study of metastatic and nonmetastatic thyroid tumors. About the study: The authors compared repertoires across blood and tumor or nodule tissue from malignant and benign thyroid patients. Study observations and caveats: Significantly greater TCR beta diversity was reportedly found in malignant thyroid tumors than in benign nodules (in blood and tumor).

On this clone itself: Its target is not known.

Nobody among the patients had been given any treatment before thyroid surgery. TCRdb re-called the PCR reads with MiXCR. The table records about 43,000 clones, less than 3.5% of them present only once. V gave up 3 bases and J gave up 4 bases, with 16 bases separating them. This CDR3 is built from 17 residues. CDR1 and CDR2 from the germline V gene are MNHNS and SASEGT. The source is a female donor with papillary thyroid cancer or a benign thyroid nodule (not recorded which). Some clones in this sample may be carry-over from other donors' samples. V usage is TRBV6-1 and J usage is TRBJ2-6, with D perhaps being TRBD1 or TRBD2 (5 bases each). What was sequenced was blood. The chain's CDR3 is CASSEGVRVSGANVLTF. CDR3 coding DNA: TGTGCCAGCAGTGAGGGGGTGAGAGTGTCGGGGGCCAACGTCCTGACTTTC.